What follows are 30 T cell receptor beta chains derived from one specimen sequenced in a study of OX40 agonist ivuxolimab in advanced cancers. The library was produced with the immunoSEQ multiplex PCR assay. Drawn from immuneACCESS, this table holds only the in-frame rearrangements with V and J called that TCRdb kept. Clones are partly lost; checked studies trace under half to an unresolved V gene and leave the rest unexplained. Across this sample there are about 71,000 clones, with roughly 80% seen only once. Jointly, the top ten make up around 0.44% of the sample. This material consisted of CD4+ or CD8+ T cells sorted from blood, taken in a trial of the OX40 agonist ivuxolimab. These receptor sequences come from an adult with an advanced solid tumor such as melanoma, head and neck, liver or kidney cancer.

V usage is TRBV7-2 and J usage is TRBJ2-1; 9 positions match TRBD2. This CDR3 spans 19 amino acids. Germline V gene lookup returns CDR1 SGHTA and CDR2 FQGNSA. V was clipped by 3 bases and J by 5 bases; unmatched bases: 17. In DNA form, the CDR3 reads TGTGCCAGCAGCTTGGAACCTGTATCGGCGGGAGGGTGGGACAATGAGCAGTTCTTC. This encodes CASSLEPVSAGGWDNEQFF.

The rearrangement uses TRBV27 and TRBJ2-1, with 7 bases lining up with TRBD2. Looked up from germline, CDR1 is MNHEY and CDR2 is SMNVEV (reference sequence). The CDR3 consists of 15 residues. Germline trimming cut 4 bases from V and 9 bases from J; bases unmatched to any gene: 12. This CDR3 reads CASSSAGAGEGEQFF. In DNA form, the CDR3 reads TGTGCCAGCAGTTCCGCGGGCGCGGGGGAGGGTGAGCAGTTCTTC.

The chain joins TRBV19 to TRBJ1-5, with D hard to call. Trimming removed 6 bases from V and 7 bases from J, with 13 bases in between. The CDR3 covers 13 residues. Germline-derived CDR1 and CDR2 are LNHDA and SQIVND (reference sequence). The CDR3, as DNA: TGTGCCAGTAGAAAACAGACTGGGCAGCCCCAGCATTTT. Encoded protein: CASRKQTGQPQHF.

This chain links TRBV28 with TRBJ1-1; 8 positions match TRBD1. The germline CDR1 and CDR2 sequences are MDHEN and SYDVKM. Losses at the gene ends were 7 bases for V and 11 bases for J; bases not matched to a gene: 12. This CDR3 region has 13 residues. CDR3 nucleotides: TGTGCCAGCAAAATGAATCCAGGGGGCCGCGCTTTCTTT. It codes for CASKMNPGGRAFF. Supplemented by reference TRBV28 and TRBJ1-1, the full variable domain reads DVKVTQSSRYLVKRTGEKVFLECVQDMDHENMFWYRQDPGLGLRLIYFSYDVKMKEKGDIPEGYSVSREKKERFSLILESASTNQTSMYLCASKMNPGGRAFFGQGTRLTVV.

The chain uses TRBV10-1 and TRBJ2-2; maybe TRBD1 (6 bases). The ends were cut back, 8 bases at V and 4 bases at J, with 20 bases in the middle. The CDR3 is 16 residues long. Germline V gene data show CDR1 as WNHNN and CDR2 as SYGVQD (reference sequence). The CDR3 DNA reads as TGCGCCAGCGCACAGGGACCAGTGATGGGCACCGGGGAGCTGTTTTTT. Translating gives CASAQGPVMGTGELFF.

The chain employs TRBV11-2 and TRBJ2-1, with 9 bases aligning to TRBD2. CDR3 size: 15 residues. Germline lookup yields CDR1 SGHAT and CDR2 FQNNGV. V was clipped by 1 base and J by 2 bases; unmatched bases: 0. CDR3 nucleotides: TGTGCCAGCAGCTTAGGCGGGGGGGCCTACAATGAGCAGTTCTTC. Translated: CASSLGGGAYNEQFF.

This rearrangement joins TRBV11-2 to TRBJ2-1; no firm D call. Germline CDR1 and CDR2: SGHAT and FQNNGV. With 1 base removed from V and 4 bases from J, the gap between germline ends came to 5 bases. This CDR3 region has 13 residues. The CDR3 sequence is CASSLVQYNEQFF. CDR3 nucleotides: TGTGCCAGCAGCTTAGTTCAGTACAATGAGCAGTTCTTC.

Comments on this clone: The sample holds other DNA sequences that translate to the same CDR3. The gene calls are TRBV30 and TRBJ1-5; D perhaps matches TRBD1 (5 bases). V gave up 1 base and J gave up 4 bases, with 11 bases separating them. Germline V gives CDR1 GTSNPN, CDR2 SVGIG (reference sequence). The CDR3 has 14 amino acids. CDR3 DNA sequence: TGTGCCTGGAGTGCCAGGGTTTTGAATCAGCCCCAGCATTTT. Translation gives CAWSARVLNQPQHF.

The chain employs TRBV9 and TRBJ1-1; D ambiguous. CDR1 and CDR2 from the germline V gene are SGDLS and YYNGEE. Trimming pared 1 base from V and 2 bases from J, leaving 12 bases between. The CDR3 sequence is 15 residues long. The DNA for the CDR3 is TGTGCCAGCAGCGTATCCGGTAACGTAAACACTGAAGCTTTCTTT. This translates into CASSVSGNVNTEAFF.

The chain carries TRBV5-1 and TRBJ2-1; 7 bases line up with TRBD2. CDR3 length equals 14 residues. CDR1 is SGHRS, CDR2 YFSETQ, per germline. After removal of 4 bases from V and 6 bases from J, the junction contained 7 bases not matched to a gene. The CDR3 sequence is CASSEGGSSNEQFF. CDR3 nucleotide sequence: TGCGCCAGCAGCGAAGGCGGGAGTAGCAATGAGCAGTTCTTC.

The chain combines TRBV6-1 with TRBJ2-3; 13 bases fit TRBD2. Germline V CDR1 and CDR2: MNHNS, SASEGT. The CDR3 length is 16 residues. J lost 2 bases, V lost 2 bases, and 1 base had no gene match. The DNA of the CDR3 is TGTGCCAGCAGTGAAACTAGCGGGAGGGCCACAGATACGCAGTATTTT. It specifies CASSETSGRATDTQYF.

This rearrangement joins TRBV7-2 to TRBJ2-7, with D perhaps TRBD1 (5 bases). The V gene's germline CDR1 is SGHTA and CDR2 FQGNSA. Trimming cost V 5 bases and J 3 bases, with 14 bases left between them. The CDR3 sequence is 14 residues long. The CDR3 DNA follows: TGTGCCAGCAGCGATTTATCAGGGTTCTACGAGCAGTACTTC. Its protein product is CASSDLSGFYEQYF. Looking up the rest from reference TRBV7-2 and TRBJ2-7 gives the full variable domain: GAGVSQSPSNKVTEKGKDVELRCDPISGHTALYWYRQSLGQGLEFLIYFQGNSAPDKSGLPSDRFSAERTGGSVSTLTIQRTQQEDSAVYLCASSDLSGFYEQYFGPGTRLTVT.

CDR3 sequence reads: CASSLGGRNTEAFF. The DNA for the CDR3 is TGTGCCAGCAGCTTAGGTGGGCGGAACACTGAAGCTTTCTTT. The genes are TRBV7-2 and TRBJ1-1, with no clear D. CDR1 is SGHTA, CDR2 FQGNSA, per germline. The length of the CDR3 is 14 residues. The V and J ends lost 1 base and 1 base respectively, with 7 bases between them.

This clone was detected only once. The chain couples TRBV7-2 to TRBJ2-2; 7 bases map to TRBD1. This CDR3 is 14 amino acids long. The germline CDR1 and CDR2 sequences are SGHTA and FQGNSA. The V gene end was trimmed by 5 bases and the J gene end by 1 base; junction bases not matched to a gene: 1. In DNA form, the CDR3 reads TGTGCCAGCAGCCGGGACAGGAACACCGGGGAGCTGTTTTTT. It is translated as CASSRDRNTGELFF.

DNA for the CDR3: TGTGCCAGCATCTTGAAATGGGGGAAGGAAGGTGGCTACACCTTC. The encoded protein is CASILKWGKEGGYTF. V is TRBV27 and J is TRBJ1-2, with D possibly being TRBD1 (5 bases). V lost 7 bases, J lost 7 bases, and 22 bases lay in between. The CDR3 sequence is 15 residues long. Germline V gene lookup returns CDR1 MNHEY and CDR2 SMNVEV (reference sequence).

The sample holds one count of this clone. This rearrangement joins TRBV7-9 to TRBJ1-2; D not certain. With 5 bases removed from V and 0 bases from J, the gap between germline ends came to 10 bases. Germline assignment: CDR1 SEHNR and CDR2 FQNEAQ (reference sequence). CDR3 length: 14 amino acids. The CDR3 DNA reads TGTGCCAGCAGCCTCAGCGCCGCTAACTATGGCTACACCTTC. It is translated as CASSLSAANYGYTF.

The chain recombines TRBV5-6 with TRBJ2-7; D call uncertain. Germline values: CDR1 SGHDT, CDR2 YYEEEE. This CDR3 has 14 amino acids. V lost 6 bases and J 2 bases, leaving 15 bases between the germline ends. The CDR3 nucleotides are TGTGCCAGCACTTCTCTCCCTGCGCCCTACGAGCAGTACTTC. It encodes CASTSLPAPYEQYF.

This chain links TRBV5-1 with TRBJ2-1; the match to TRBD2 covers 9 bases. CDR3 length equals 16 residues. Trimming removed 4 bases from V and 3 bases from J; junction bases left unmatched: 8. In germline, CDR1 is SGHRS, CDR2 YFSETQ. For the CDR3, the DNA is TGCGCCAGCAGCGTCCGCGGGAGGGGGGACTACAATGAGCAGTTCTTC. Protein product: CASSVRGRGDYNEQFF.

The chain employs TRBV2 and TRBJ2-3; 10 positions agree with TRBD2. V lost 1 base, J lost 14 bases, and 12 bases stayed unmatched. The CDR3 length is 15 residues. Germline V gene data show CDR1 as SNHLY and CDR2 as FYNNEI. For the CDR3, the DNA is TGTGCCAGCAGTGAAGGCAGGGCTCAGCGGGGGGGCCCGTATTTT. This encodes CASSEGRAQRGGPYF. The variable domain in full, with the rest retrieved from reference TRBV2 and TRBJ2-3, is EPEVTQTPSHQVTQMGQEVILRCVPISNHLYFYWYRQILGQKVEFLVSFYNNEISEKSEIFDDQFSVERPDGSNFTLKIRSTKLEDSAMYFCASSEGRAQRGGPYFGPGTRLTVL.

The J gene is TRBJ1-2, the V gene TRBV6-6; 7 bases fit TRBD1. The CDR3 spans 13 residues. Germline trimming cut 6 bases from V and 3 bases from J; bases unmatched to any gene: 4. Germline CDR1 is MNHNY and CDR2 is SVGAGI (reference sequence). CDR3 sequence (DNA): TGTGCCAGCAGCCCCAGGGGGTACTATGGCTACACCTTC. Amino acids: CASSPRGYYGYTF.

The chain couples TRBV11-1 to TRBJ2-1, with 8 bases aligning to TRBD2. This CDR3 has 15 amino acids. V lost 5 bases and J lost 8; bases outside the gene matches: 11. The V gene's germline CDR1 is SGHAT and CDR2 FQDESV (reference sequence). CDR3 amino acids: CASSPSSGSSHEQFF. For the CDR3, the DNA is TGTGCCAGCAGCCCGTCGAGCGGGAGTTCGCATGAGCAGTTCTTC.

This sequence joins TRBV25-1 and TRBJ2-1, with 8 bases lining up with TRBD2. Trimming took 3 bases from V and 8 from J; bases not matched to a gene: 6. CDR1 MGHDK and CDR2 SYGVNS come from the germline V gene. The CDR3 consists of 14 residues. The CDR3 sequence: CASSDQRENYEQFF. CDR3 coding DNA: TGTGCCAGCAGTGACCAGCGGGAGAACTATGAGCAGTTCTTC.

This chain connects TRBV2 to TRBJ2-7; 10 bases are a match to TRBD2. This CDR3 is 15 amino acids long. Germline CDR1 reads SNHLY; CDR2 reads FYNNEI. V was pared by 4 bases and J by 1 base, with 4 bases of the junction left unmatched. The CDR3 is CASSGRLAGSYEQYF. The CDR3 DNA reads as TGTGCCAGCAGTGGGAGACTAGCGGGTTCCTACGAGCAGTACTTC. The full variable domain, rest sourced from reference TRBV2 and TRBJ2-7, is EPEVTQTPSHQVTQMGQEVILRCVPISNHLYFYWYRQILGQKVEFLVSFYNNEISEKSEIFDDQFSVERPDGSNFTLKIRSTKLEDSAMYFCASSGRLAGSYEQYFGPGTRLTVT.

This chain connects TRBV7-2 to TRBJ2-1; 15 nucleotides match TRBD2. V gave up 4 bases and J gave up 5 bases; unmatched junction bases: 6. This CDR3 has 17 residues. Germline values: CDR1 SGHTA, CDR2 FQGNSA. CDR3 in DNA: TGTGCCAGCAGCTATAGGACTAGCGGGAGGGGTAACAATGAGCAGTTCTTC. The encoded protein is CASSYRTSGRGNNEQFF.

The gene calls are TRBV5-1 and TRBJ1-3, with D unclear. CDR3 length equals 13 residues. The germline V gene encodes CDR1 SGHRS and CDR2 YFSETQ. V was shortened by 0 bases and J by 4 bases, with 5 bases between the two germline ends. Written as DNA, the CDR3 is TGCGCCAGCAGCTTGGGTGGAGGAAACACCATATATTTT. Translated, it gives CASSLGGGNTIYF.

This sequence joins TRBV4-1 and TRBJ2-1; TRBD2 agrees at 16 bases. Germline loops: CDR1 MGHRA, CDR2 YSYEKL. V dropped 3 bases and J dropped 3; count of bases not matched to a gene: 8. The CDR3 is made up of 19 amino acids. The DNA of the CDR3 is TGCGCCAGCAGCCACCCGGGACTAGCGGGGGGGCCGGACTACAATGAGCAGTTCTTC. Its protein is CASSHPGLAGGPDYNEQFF.

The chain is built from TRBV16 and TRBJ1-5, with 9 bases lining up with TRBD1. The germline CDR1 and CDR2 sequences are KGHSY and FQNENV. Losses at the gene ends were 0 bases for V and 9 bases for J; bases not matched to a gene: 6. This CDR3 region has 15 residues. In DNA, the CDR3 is TGTGCCAGCAGCCAATCTGGACAGGGGATGGGGCCCCAGCATTTT. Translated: CASSQSGQGMGPQHF.

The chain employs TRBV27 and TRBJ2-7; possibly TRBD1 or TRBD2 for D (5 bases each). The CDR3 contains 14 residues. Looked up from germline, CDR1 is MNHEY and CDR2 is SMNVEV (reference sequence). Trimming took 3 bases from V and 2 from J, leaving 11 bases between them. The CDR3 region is CASSFRPGPYEQYV. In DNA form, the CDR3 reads TGTGCCAGCAGTTTCCGTCCGGGGCCCTACGAGCAGTACGTC.

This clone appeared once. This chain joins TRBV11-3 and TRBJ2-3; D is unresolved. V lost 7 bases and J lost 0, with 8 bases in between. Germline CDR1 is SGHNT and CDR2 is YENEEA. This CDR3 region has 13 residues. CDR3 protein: CASKGSSTDTQYF. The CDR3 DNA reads TGTGCCAGCAAGGGTTCTAGCACAGATACGCAGTATTTT.

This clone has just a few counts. CDR3 in DNA: TGTGCCAGCAGCTTAGTCCACTCCAGGGCCTACGAGCAGTACTTC. It translates to CASSLVHSRAYEQYF. The chain employs TRBV11-2 and TRBJ2-7; D possibly corresponds to TRBD1 (5 bases). CDR3 length: 15 amino acids. Germline V gene data show CDR1 as SGHAT and CDR2 as FQNNGV. Trimming took off 1 base at V and 2 bases at J, with 12 bases between the two ends.